This paragraph covers one TCR beta chain sequence. The target antigen is unknown. The V and J ends lost 4 bases and 11 bases, in that order; junction bases with no gene match: 5. Germline V lookup: CDR1 SGHDT, CDR2 YYEEEE. This CDR3 spans 12 amino acids. TCRdb's table, derived via immunoSEQ multiplex PCR, lists solely in-frame clones and lacks some. The data contain about 180,000 clones, roughly 94% of them singletons. This specimen belongs to a study of T cell responses to AZD1222 COVID-19 vaccine. Points from the study as a whole: The span of vaccine-associated CD4 TCRs extended across spike, with dominance at 160-218 and 743-854. Spike-specific TCR breadth and depth grew following two AZD1222 doses.

This chain links TRBV5-6 with TRBJ1-1; 10 positions match TRBD1. The receptor was isolated from an adult who received the AZD1222 COVID-19 vaccine. The input for sequencing was peripheral blood, taken 28 days after the second AZD1222 dose. CDR3 region: CASSPDRGIAFF. The CDR3 region has the DNA TGTGCCAGCAGCCCGGACAGGGGGATCGCTTTCTTT.